This T cell receptor beta chain was identified during a study of blood T cell repertoires in COVID-19. Overall study: The analysed material was cDNA or gDNA that came from T cells, B-cell-depleted T cells, or PBMCs.

Participant age was roughly 18 to 90 years, and participants resided in roughly 25 US areas. Donors in Cohort 3 counted as recovered after two negative PCRs, clearance, or symptom resolution. Repertoires were generated with immunoSEQ multiplex PCR, while TCRdb's copy carries only in-frame clones and drops some. The data hold fewer than 450,000 clones, with 88% observed a single time. The CDR3 consists of 13 residues. Germline CDR1 WNHNN, CDR2 SYGVQD (reference sequence). Trimming took off 5 bases at V and 6 bases at J, with 8 bases between the two ends. This TCR came from a woman aged 18-29 years who had recovered from COVID-19. Sequenced input: PBMCs or T cells enriched from blood (not recorded which). The chain couples TRBV10-1 to TRBJ1-6; tentatively, D is TRBD1 (5 bases). CDR3 nucleotides: TGCGCCAGCAGTTCGGACATTAATTCACCCCTCCACTTT. Protein: CASSSDINSPLHF.